What follows describes a single TCR beta chain. The antigen it binds to is not known. No much larger clonotype is one base removed from it; base qualities were not supplied. Patients with autoimmune disease history or receiving systemic immunosuppression were excluded from the trial. Peripheral blood for TCR sequencing was collected from all dose cohorts at baseline, on cycle 4 day 1, and on cycle 7 day 1. The samples were taken from a phase I, first-in-human, multicenter, open-label dose-escalation trial of ivuxolimab. The trial enrolled adults with locally advanced or metastatic head and neck squamous cell, hepatocellular, melanoma or renal cell carcinoma. Before TCR sequencing, CD4+ T cells and CD8+ T cells were sorted from peripheral blood as separate populations. The germline V gene (reference sequence) specifies MNHEY as CDR1 and SMNVEV as CDR2. Taken from cysteine to phenylalanine, the CDR3 has 16 residues. Only the CDR3 region is kept as DNA, spanning 48 bases read in frame from base 1. Trimming removed 3 bases from V and 4 bases from J; the gene matches leave 8 bases unexplained.

Genomic DNA was isolated from the sorted cells so that the TCRbeta CDR3 region could be sequenced. TCRbeta CDR3 regions were sequenced using the immunoSEQ Assay. TCRdb limited this immuneACCESS table to in-frame rearrangements with V and J called. A share of clones is missing; checked studies link under half to unresolved V genes, and the rest is unexplained. The sample has tens of thousands of clones on record, around 85% of them singletons. The top ten clonotypes cover 2% to 2.5% of the sample. This entry belongs to a study of OX40 agonist ivuxolimab in advanced cancers. Regarding the complete study: Ivuxolimab, which targeted the costimulatory receptor OX40 (CD134), was an agonistic, fully human IgG2 monoclonal antibody. Intravenous ivuxolimab was administered to patients every 2 weeks at six dose levels: 0.01, 0.1, 0.3, 1.5, 3 and 10 mg/kg. Among the approximately 50 dose-escalation patients, approximately 20 had hepatocellular carcinoma, roughly 15 melanoma, 9 renal cell carcinoma and 9 head and neck cancer. A male proportion of 82.7% and a mean age of approximately 61 years, ranging from roughly 23 to 80, were recorded for the dose-escalation cohort. Prior anti-PD-1, anti-PD-L1 or anti-CTLA-4 therapy was permitted, and 30% to 45% of dose-escalation patients had received checkpoint inhibitors. Three dose-escalation patients achieved partial responses, one with hepatocellular carcinoma and two with cutaneous melanoma. The purpose of peripheral TCRbeta sequencing was to test whether ivuxolimab changed TCR sequence diversity and led to clonal T-cell expansion. The paper describes the monotherapy dose-escalation part (N of about 55 patients) of the phase I trial of ivuxolimab.

Study-level results and caveats: Which antigens the clonally expanded peripheral T cells were specific for was not determined. Clonal expansion of both CD4+ and CD8+ blood T cells was observed from baseline to week 6 at doses 0.1 to 3.0 mg/kg. On average, CD8+ T cells showed more expanded clones than CD4+ T cells after ivuxolimab. Low levels of normalized T-cell clonal expansion were also seen in some patients who did not respond. In the 0.1-3.0 mg/kg groups, partial responders had among the lowest normalized peripheral clonal expansion, particularly in CD8+ T cells.

The source material was CD4+ or CD8+ T cells sorted from blood, sampled in a trial of the OX40 agonist ivuxolimab. The rearrangement joined TRBV27 to TRBJ1-2, and TRBD1 matches 10 of the central bases. The receptor's source is an adult with an advanced solid tumor such as melanoma, head and neck, liver or kidney cancer. CDR3 region: CASSFVEDRGTYGYTF. The bases read TGTGCCAGCAGTTTTGTTGAGGACAGGGGGACCTATGGCTACACCTTC.